Sequencing of this T cell receptor beta chain was carried out in a study of blood T cell repertoires in COVID-19. Background on the study: In each case, the material was cDNA or gDNA derived from T cells, B-cell-depleted T cells, or PBMCs.

Details on this clone: Other DNA sequences in the sample encode the same CDR3.

The germline CDR1 and CDR2 sequences are SGDLS and YYNGEE. The V gene end was trimmed by 4 bases and the J gene end by 4 bases; junction bases not matched to a gene: 11. This CDR3 spans 15 amino acids. TCRdb's copy holds only in-frame clones and misses some; the assay was immunoSEQ multiplex PCR. The top ten hold roughly 7.9% of the sample, which has about 200,000 clones, around 85% seen once. The material sequenced was peripheral blood. The V gene is TRBV9, the J gene TRBJ2-7, with 7 bases that match TRBD2. The sequence derives from a woman of 80 years or more with acute or convalescent COVID-19. CDR3 loop: CASSPTSGDRYEQYF. In DNA, the CDR3 is TGTGCCAGCAGCCCTACCAGCGGGGACCGATACGAGCAGTACTTC. Variable domain in full (rest from reference TRBV9 and TRBJ2-7): DSGVTQTPKHLITATGQRVTLRCSPRSGDLSVYWYQQSLDQGLQFLIQYYNGEERAKGNILERFSAQQFPDLHSELNLSSLELGDSALYFCASSPTSGDRYEQYFGPGTRLTVT.